This T cell receptor beta chain was captured in a study of response to subunit inactivated influenza vaccine. Whole-study results and caveats: Each seasonal influenza vaccination, the authors suggested, recruits few new T cells.

This clonotype has a handful of counts. Its antigen is still unknown. The germline V gene has CDR1 SEHNR and CDR2 FQNEAQ (reference sequence). The CDR3 runs to 15 residues. V lost 5 bases and J lost 4; bases outside the gene matches: 9. TCRdb passed the RT-PCR reads through MiXCR, listing each CDR3 protein once. The repertoire has about 500,000 distinct CDR3 sequences, 10% to 15% of them found once; the top ten carry around 14%. This material consisted of PBMCs from blood, taken around seven weeks after vaccination. The receptor comes from a man in his forties or fifties who received an inactivated influenza vaccine. The chain combines TRBV7-9 with TRBJ2-7, with TRBD1 matching over 9 bases. DNA of the CDR3: TGTGCCAGCAGCAAGGGACAGGGAACCCTATACGAGCAGTACTTC. As protein: CASSKGQGTLYEQYF.